This TCR beta chain was identified in a study of shared clonotypes between healthy human individuals. About the research overall: Donors had three CD4 naive, three CD4 memory, two CD8 naive and one CD8 memory plate apiece. Study results and caveats: The expectation was that sequencing depth would affect clonotype sharing among donors.

Naive CD45RA+ and memory CD45RA-negative subsets were split from CD4+ cells. This clone showed up just a few times. Its antigen is as yet unknown. Germline CDR1 MGHRA, CDR2 YSYEKL. Trimming removed 2 bases at V and 7 bases at J, with 22 bases between. CDR3 length: 17 amino acids. TCRdb's table, derived via immunoSEQ multiplex PCR, lists solely in-frame clones and lacks some. The sample has 900,000 to 1,200,000 clones; around three quarters are singletons. Source material: memory CD4+ T cells from PBMCs. Sample subset: CD45RA-negative fraction. The chain uses TRBV4-1 and TRBJ2-3, with D hard to call. The clonotype originates from a man aged 18-30 years in good health. Some clones in this sample may be carry-over from other donors' samples. CDR3 nucleotides: TGCGCCAGCAGCCAACTCCCGCCACTTGGCTATTCGTATACGCAGTATTTT. It translates to CASSQLPPLGYSYTQYF.